One and the same sample provided the 24 T cell receptor beta chains below, sequenced in a study of T-cell memory formation after mild COVID-19. Each CDR3 protein gets one entry after TCRdb re-called the 5' RACE reads with MiXCR. The sample lists around 530,000 distinct CDR3 sequences; roughly 22% were seen once. The source material was PBMCs or a T cell subset sorted from them (not recorded which). The receptors were gathered from an adult woman who had mild COVID-19 (a few samples of this study predate the infection). Cell type and time point are not known.

This clonotype was seen a few times. This chain links TRBV20-1 with TRBJ2-3, with 10 bases fitting TRBD2. After removal of 6 bases from V and 5 bases from J, the junction contained 2 bases not matched to a gene. Germline V gene data show CDR1 as DFQATT and CDR2 as SNEGSKA (reference sequence). This CDR3 has 12 residues. The CDR3 nucleotides read TGCAGTGCACTAGCGGGAATAGATACGCAGTATTTT. This sequence encodes CSALAGIDTQYF.

This clonotype was seen many times. The V gene is TRBV7-9, the J gene TRBJ2-7; 10 positions match TRBD2. The germline V gene has CDR1 SEHNR and CDR2 FQNEAQ (reference sequence). Trimming removed 6 bases from V and 0 bases from J; junction bases left unmatched: 2. The CDR3 loop spans 14 amino acids. CDR3 loop: CASSSSGSSYEQYF. The DNA of the CDR3 is TGTGCCAGCAGTTCTAGCGGGAGCTCCTACGAGCAGTACTTC.

This clonotype was seen only a few times. The chain joins TRBV6-2 or TRBV6-3 to TRBJ2-5; D may be TRBD2 (5 bases). CDR3 length: 17 amino acids. V lost 6 bases to trimming and J lost 0 bases, with 20 bases between them. From germline, CDR1 is MNHEY and CDR2 SVGEGT. The CDR3 bases are TGTGCCAGCAGCCACATCAGTCCGGGATCGTACCAAGAGACCCAGTACTTC. Translated, it gives CASSHISPGSYQETQYF.

The CDR3 bases are TGCGCCAGCAGCTTGGGGGCCGGGACAGATAAAGAGACCCAGTACTTC. It encodes CASSLGAGTDKETQYF. The rearrangement links TRBV5-1 to TRBJ2-5; TRBD1 agrees at 7 bases. The germline CDR1 and CDR2 sequences are SGHRS and YFSETQ. V shed 0 bases and J 3 bases; nucleotides not matched to a gene: 8. The CDR3 consists of 16 residues.

On this clonotype: Compared with germline, one end of the junction differs, possibly owing to a read error. The chain recombines TRBV7-7 with TRBJ2-1; TRBD2 matches at 12 bases. The length of the CDR3 is 15 residues. CDR1 is SSHAT and CDR2 is FNYEAQ in the germline V gene (reference sequence). Here the CDR3 DNA reads TGTGCTAGCAGCCCAGGGACTAGCGGGCTTCATGAGCAGTTCTTC. This codes for CASSPGTSGLHEQFF.

The chain joins TRBV29-1 to TRBJ2-1; 15 nucleotides match TRBD2. Germline assignment: CDR1 SQVTM and CDR2 ANQGSEA. V shed 4 bases, J shed 2 bases, and the junction held 3 bases outside the gene matches. There are 16 residues in the CDR3. The CDR3 sequence is CSVAGLAGGTYNEQFF. CDR3 nucleotide sequence: TGCAGCGTTGCGGGACTAGCGGGAGGAACCTACAATGAGCAGTTCTTC.

In this sample, this clonotype turned up a few times. The rearrangement joins TRBV5-1 to TRBJ1-6, with unresolved D. The V gene's germline CDR1 is SGHRS and CDR2 YFSETQ. V lost 4 bases to trimming and J lost 4 bases, with 3 bases between them. CDR3 length equals 12 residues. The CDR3 reads CASSVYNSPLHF. The CDR3 nucleotides read TGCGCCAGCAGCGTATATAATTCACCCCTCCACTTT.

V gene TRBV12-3 or TRBV12-4 combines with J gene TRBJ1-2; 7 bases agree with TRBD1. The CDR3 is 14 amino acids. V shed 3 bases, J shed 4 bases, and the junction held 5 bases outside the gene matches. The CDR3 region is CASSLAGTVYGYTF. In nucleotides, the CDR3 is TGTGCCAGCAGTTTGGCGGGGACAGTCTATGGCTACACCTTC.

The CDR3 here is CSARTGLINEQFF. In nucleotides, the CDR3 is TGCAGTGCTAGAACAGGACTAATCAATGAGCAGTTCTTC. V and J are TRBV20-1 and TRBJ2-1, with D tentatively TRBD2 (6 bases). CDR3 size: 13 residues. V lost 2 bases, J lost 6 bases, and 11 bases lay in between. Germline V gives CDR1 DFQATT, CDR2 SNEGSKA (reference sequence).

The chain employs TRBV20-1 and TRBJ1-1; D gene uncertain. The CDR3 is 13 residues long. The germline V gene encodes CDR1 DFQATT and CDR2 SNEGSKA (reference sequence). Trimming cost V 1 base and J 1 base, with 7 bases left between them. The CDR3 bases are TGCAGTGCTAGAGTTAACAGGAACACTGAAGCTTTCTTT. As protein: CSARVNRNTEAFF.

The chain employs TRBV9 and TRBJ2-2, with 11 positions matching TRBD2. Germline trimming cut 0 bases from V and 3 bases from J; bases unmatched to any gene: 4. CDR3 length: 17 amino acids. The V gene's germline CDR1 is SGDLS and CDR2 YYNGEE. The CDR3 bases are TGTGCCAGCAGCGTAGCTAGCGGGGGGACCTACACCGGGGAGCTGTTTTTT. Translated, it gives CASSVASGGTYTGELFF.

This clonotype occurred a few times. The chain couples TRBV3-1 to TRBJ2-7, with D hard to call. The V gene's germline CDR1 is LGHDT and CDR2 YNNKEL (reference sequence). V dropped 2 bases and J dropped 2 bases, with 4 bases sitting between them. The CDR3 is 12 residues long. CDR3 bases: TGTGCCAGCAGCCAATCCACCTACGAGCAGTACTTC. This translates into CASSQSTYEQYF.

This clonotype appeared a few times. The chain has TRBV12-3 or TRBV12-4 and TRBJ1-3, with unresolved D. The CDR3 runs to 13 residues. V was pared by 8 bases and J by 0 bases, with 8 bases between. For the CDR3, the DNA is TGTGCCAGCGGCGATTCCTCTGGAAACACCATATATTTT. Protein product: CASGDSSGNTIYF.

The V and J genes are TRBV3-1 and TRBJ2-3; 12 bases fit TRBD2. Germline values: CDR1 LGHDT, CDR2 YNNKEL (reference sequence). The V gene end was trimmed by 0 bases and the J gene end by 4 bases; junction bases not matched to a gene: 14. This CDR3 spans 20 amino acids. For the CDR3, the DNA is TGTGCCAGCAGCCAAGACTGGAGGACTAGCGGGGCGAACGGGGCAGATACGCAGTATTTT. It codes for CASSQDWRTSGANGADTQYF.

Only a few counts were recorded for this clonotype. For the CDR3, the DNA is TGTGCCAGCAGCGTTTCCGGGACAGAGTACAATGAGCAGTTCTTC. Its protein is CASSVSGTEYNEQFF. J is TRBJ2-1 and V is TRBV9; 7 bases are a match to TRBD1. V dropped 2 bases and J dropped 4; count of bases not matched to a gene: 6. The CDR3 consists of 15 residues. Germline V gene sequence: CDR1 SGDLS, CDR2 YYNGEE.

This clonotype was detected ten times or more. This chain joins TRBV27 and TRBJ2-7, with D unresolved. V was shortened by 4 bases and J by 6 bases, with 7 bases between the two germline ends. The germline V gene encodes CDR1 MNHEY and CDR2 SMNVEV (reference sequence). This CDR3 region has 11 residues. The CDR3 protein is CASSSPGEQYF. The CDR3 DNA reads TGTGCCAGCAGTTCCCCGGGCGAGCAGTACTTC.

The chain is built from TRBV29-1 and TRBJ2-3, with D uncertain. This CDR3 comprises 12 residues. The ends were cut back, 7 bases at V and 1 base at J, with 9 bases in the middle. Germline assignment: CDR1 SQVTM and CDR2 ANQGSEA. CDR3 residues: CSALWGTDTQYF. CDR3 bases: TGCAGCGCCCTCTGGGGCACAGATACGCAGTATTTT.

J is TRBJ1-5 and V is TRBV6-1; a weak D match, TRBD1 (5 bases). Trimming left V 3 bases short and J 5 bases short, with 8 bases between. CDR1 and CDR2 (germline): MNHNS, SASEGT. This CDR3 comprises 13 residues. The CDR3 nucleotides are TGTGCCAGCAGTGAGGCAGGGTATCAGCCCCAGCATTTT. It specifies CASSEAGYQPQHF.

This clonotype appeared a few times. The chain carries TRBV11-2 and TRBJ2-3; 7 bases match TRBD2. The V and J ends lost 3 bases and 3 bases, in that order; junction bases with no gene match: 6. The CDR3 has 15 amino acids. CDR1 is SGHAT and CDR2 is FQNNGV in the germline V gene. CDR3 protein: CASSLAAGVTDTQYF. DNA for the CDR3: TGTGCCAGCAGCTTGGCCGCGGGAGTAACAGATACGCAGTATTTT.

The chain recombines TRBV9 with TRBJ1-6; D perhaps matches TRBD1 (5 bases). The germline gives CDR1 SGDLS, CDR2 YYNGEE. The CDR3 has 15 amino acids. With 1 base removed from V and 7 bases from J, the gap between germline ends came to 12 bases. The CDR3 DNA reads as TGTGCCAGCAGCGTACGTGCAGGGATGAATTCACCCCTCCACTTT. Translated, it gives CASSVRAGMNSPLHF.

V gene TRBV7-6 combines with J gene TRBJ2-2; no reliable D call. The CDR3 loop spans 16 amino acids. CDR1 is SGHVS and CDR2 is FNYEAQ in the germline V gene. Trimming stripped 1 base from V and 0 bases from J, with 9 bases between. The CDR3 protein is CASSLVRSSNTGELFF. CDR3 sequence (DNA): TGTGCCAGCAGCTTAGTGAGGAGCTCGAACACCGGGGAGCTGTTTTTT.

The chain links TRBV10-3 to TRBJ2-7; 7 bases match TRBD1. With V trimmed by 2 bases and J by 2 bases, 3 bases remained unmatched. Germline loops: CDR1 ENHRY, CDR2 SYGVKD. This CDR3 has 14 residues. CDR3 region: CAISEGRGTYEQYF. In nucleotides, the CDR3 is TGTGCCATCAGTGAGGGCAGGGGGACCTACGAGCAGTACTTC.

This clonotype was seen ten or more times. The gene calls are TRBV27 and TRBJ2-3; D is possibly TRBD1 or TRBD2 (5 bases each). Germline CDR1 reads MNHEY; CDR2 reads SMNVEV (reference sequence). V lost 6 bases and J lost 4, with 14 bases in between. CDR3 size: 14 residues. The CDR3 DNA is TGTGCCAGCAGCTCCAACGGGGCCCCAGATACGCAGTATTTT. It is translated as CASSSNGAPDTQYF.

The chain has TRBV13 and TRBJ1-6; possible D gene TRBD1, 6 bases. The CDR3 consists of 15 residues. Trimming removed 7 bases at V and 9 bases at J, with 19 bases between. CDR1 is PRHDT, CDR2 FYEKMQ, per germline (reference sequence). CDR3 sequence (DNA): TGTGCCAGCACCATTGGGACATCGCCTTTTTCACCCCTCCACTTT. Residues: CASTIGTSPFSPLHF.